The rows below give T cell receptor beta chains drawn from one sample of a study of shared clonotypes between healthy human individuals. The protocol was immunoSEQ multiplex PCR, while the TCRdb copy is restricted to in-frame clones and leaves out a portion. This sample has about 590,000 clones; roughly 95% occur once, and the top ten carry roughly 0.1%. Sample: naive CD8+ T cells sorted from blood. The receptors originated from a woman aged 30 to 39 in good health. The conserved cysteine and the conserved F or W are not part of the CDR3 here. Fields, in order: clone size, V gene, CDR3 protein. Clone size is given for some rows only: seen once, a few or many times, or a class if the clone is expanded.

- TRBV5-6 ASSFGTGGVELF
once TRBV28 ASTFGGGAEAF
- TRBV2 ASSEEMASGARTDTQY
- TRBV18 ASSPGTGGYEQY
- TRBV14 ASSPDLGFTEAF
- TRBV25-1 ASSERGSFPPETQY
- TRBV30 AWSLGGLADPYNEQF
- TRBV19 ATCPLAGVDNEQF
- TRBV5-5 ASSLGRTYEQY
once TRBV11-2 ASNPGTGGDEQF
- TRBV5-8 ASSSPFPSSGRAEETQY
- TRBV28 ASSLLITGARYNEQF
- TRBV11-2 ASSSTGTGYEKLF
- TRBV9 ASSVEVSGPAETQY
few TRBV28 ASSLLVRPNTEAF
- TRBV28 ASRNSGGGYEQY
- TRBV27 ASSSPTDLAGEAIWDTDTQY
- TRBV28 ASSRGQGDGYT
once TRBV27 ASRPRYRGNTEAF
- TRBV2 ASKDPRAVLSPINTGELF
- TRBV4-1 ASSSALAGNYEQY
- TRBV5-6 ASSLGASYEQY
- TRBV28 ASSGPGLAGNSYEQY
- TRBV2 ASSESKDRVYGYT
- TRBV2 AISPGTGYEQY
- TRBV6-1 ASRDSRPYNEQF
- TRBV5-4 ASSKGAGYT
- TRBV7-8 ASSSTGQGANQPQH